The rows below give T cell receptor beta chains drawn from one sample of a study of T cell responses to AZD1222 COVID-19 vaccine. Sequencing used immunoSEQ multiplex PCR; TCRdb keeps in-frame clones, though not all of them. The table shows roughly 120,000 clones, with about 90% occurring only once. The starting material was peripheral blood, obtained on day 0 of AZD1222 vaccination. These receptors were taken from an adult in good health. CDR3s leave out the opening cysteine and the closing phenylalanine or tryptophan.

j_call v_call cdr3_aa
TRBJ2-6 TRBV19 ASSISGTFSGANVLT
TRBJ1-2 TRBV19 ASSIDMGGAGGYT
TRBJ1-2 TRBV15 ATSRDPGRVYGYT
TRBJ2-2 TRBV5-6 ASSLLVGRAMAGELF
TRBJ2-6 TRBV7-3 ASSLTSAGGIGANVLT
TRBJ1-2 TRBV7-9 ASSETSGGGYT
TRBJ2-2 TRBV7-8 ASSLTGELF
TRBJ2-6 TRBV27 ASSLSRDRGGNVLT
TRBJ2-7 TRBV28 ASSLVRTVYYEQY
TRBJ1-1 TRBV6-6 ASSYSTQTAEAF
TRBJ1-1 TRBV6-1 ASSEVHTEAF
TRBJ1-5 TRBV30 AWSVQGFGNQPQH
TRBJ1-4 TRBV7-7 ASSLLWTDNEKLF
TRBJ2-2 TRBV7-9 ASSLENTGELF
TRBJ2-7 TRBV3-1/TRBV3-2 ATTRQGSYEQY
TRBJ1-6 TRBV18 ASSPITGDYNSPLH
TRBJ2-3 TRBV15 ATGRGISTDTQY
TRBJ1-1 TRBV19 ASSIEPVMNTEAF
TRBJ1-3 TRBV6-4 ASSDSSDRGLKNTIY
TRBJ2-3 TRBV7-8 ASIANGLAGRNTQY
TRBJ1-1 TRBV5-1 ASRGVMNTEAF
TRBJ2-7 TRBV27 ASSGSARQAGGSRKY
TRBJ1-4 TRBV28 ASSFPRGTNEKLF